Given below is one T cell receptor (beta chain) in context. At one of its ends the junction is not consistent with the germline gene, which may arise from a read error. CDR1 SSHAT and CDR2 FNYEAQ come from the germline V gene (reference sequence). The CDR3 sequence is 19 residues long. The data are from a study of blood T cell repertoires in COVID-19. The wider study: T cells, B-cell-depleted T cells, or PBMCs provided the cDNA or gDNA that served as material.

TCRdb keeps only in-frame clones here, not all; method: immunoSEQ multiplex PCR. The sample shows about 160,000 clones, around nine tenths of them seen only once. This chain links TRBV7-7 with TRBJ1-3; no clear D gene. Source material: peripheral blood. This clonotype originated in a man in his fifties or sixties with acute or convalescent COVID-19. CDR3 protein: CASSFFQTDLALSGNTIYF. CDR3 coding DNA: TGTGCTAGCAGTTTTTTCCAAACCGATCTGGCCCTCTCTGGAAACACCATATATTTT.